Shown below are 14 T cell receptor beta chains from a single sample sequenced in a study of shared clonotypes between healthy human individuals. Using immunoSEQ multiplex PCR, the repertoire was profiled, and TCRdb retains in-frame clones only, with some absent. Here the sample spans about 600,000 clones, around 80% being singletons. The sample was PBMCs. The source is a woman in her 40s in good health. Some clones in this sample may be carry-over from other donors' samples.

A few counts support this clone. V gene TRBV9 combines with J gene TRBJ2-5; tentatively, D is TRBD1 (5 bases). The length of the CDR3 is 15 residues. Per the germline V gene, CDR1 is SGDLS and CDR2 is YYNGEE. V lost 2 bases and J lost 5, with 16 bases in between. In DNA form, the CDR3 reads TGTGCCAGCAGCGTTAAGGGCCAGGGTCACGAGACCCAGTACTTC. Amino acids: CASSVKGQGHETQYF.

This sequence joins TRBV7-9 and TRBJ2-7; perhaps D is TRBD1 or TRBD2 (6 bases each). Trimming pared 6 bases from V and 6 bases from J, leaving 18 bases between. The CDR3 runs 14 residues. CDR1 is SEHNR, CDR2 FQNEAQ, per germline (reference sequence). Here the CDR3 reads CASSRGPGGGEQYF. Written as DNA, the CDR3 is TGTGCCAGCAGTCGTGGACCCGGGGGCGGCGAGCAGTACTTC.

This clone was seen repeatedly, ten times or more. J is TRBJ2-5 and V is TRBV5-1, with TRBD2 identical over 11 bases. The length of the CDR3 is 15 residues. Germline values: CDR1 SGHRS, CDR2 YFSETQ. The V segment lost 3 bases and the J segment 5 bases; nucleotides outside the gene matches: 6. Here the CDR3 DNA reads TGCGCCAGCAGCTGGGGACTAGCGGCATTCGAGACCCAGTACTTC. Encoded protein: CASSWGLAAFETQYF.

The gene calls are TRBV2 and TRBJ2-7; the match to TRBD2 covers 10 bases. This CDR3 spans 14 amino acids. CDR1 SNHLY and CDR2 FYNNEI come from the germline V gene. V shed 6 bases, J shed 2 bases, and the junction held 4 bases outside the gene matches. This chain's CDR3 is CASRGLAETYEQYF. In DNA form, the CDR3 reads TGTGCCAGCAGAGGACTAGCGGAAACCTACGAGCAGTACTTC.

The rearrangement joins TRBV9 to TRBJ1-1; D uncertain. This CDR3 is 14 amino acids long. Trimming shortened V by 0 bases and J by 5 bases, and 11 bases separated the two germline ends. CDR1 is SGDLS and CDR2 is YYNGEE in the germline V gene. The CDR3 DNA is TGTGCCAGCAGCGTAGAAGCCCAGAGTACTGAAGCTTTCTTT. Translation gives CASSVEAQSTEAFF.

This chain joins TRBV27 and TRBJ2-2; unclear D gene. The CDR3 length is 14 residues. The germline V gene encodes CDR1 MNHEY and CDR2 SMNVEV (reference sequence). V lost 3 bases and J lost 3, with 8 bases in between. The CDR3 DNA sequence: TGTGCCAGCAGTTTGAGGTGGGACACCGGGGAGCTGTTTTTT. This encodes CASSLRWDTGELFF.

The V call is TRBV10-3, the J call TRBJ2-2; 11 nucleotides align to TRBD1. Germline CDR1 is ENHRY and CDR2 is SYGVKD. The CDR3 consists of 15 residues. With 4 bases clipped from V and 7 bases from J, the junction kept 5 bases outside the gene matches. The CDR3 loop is CAISVDRGRGGELFF. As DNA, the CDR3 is TGTGCCATCAGTGTGGACAGGGGGCGCGGCGGGGAGCTGTTTTTT.

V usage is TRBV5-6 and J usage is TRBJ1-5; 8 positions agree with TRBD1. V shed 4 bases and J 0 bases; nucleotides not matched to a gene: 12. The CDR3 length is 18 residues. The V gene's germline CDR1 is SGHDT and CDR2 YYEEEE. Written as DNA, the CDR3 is TGTGCCAGCAGCATTTGGGGGACAGGACTTTATAGCAATCAGCCCCAGCATTTT. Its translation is CASSIWGTGLYSNQPQHF.

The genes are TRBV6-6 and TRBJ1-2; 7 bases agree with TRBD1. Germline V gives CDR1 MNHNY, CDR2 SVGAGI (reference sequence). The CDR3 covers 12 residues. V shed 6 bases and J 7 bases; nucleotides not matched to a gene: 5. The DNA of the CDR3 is TGTGCCAGCAGGCGACAGGGATCTGGCTACACCTTC. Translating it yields CASRRQGSGYTF.

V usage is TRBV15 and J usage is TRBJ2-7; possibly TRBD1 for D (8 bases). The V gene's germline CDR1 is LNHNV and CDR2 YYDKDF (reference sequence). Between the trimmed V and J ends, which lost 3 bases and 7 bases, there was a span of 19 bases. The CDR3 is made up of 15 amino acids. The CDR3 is CATSRQGAGVGEQYF. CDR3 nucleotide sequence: TGTGCCACCAGCAGGCAGGGGGCGGGAGTGGGAGAGCAGTACTTC. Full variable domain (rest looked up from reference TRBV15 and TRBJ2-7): DAMVIQNPRYQVTQFGKPVTLSCSQTLNHNVMYWYQQKSSQAPKLLFHYYDKDFNNEADTPDNFQSRRPNTSFCFLDIRSPGLGDTAMYLCATSRQGAGVGEQYFGPGTRLTVT.

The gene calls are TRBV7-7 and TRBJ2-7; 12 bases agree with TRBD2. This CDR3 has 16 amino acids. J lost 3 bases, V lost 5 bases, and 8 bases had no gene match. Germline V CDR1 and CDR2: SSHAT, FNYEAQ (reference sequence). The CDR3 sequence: CASSGWTSGNNYEQYF. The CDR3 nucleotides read TGTGCCAGCAGCGGATGGACTAGCGGGAACAACTACGAGCAGTACTTC. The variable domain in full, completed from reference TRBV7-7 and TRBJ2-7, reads GAGVSQSPRYKVTKRGQDVTLRCDPISSHATLYWYQQALGQGPEFLTYFNYEAQPDKSGLPSDRFSAERPEGSISTLTIQRTEQRDSAMYRCASSGWTSGNNYEQYFGPGTRLTVT.

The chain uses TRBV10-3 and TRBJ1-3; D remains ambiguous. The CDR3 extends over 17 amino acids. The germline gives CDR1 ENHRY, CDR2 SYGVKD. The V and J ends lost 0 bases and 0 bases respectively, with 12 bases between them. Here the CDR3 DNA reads TGTGCCATCAGTGAGTCGATGGGAATAAGCTCTGGAAACACCATATATTTT. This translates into CAISESMGISSGNTIYF.

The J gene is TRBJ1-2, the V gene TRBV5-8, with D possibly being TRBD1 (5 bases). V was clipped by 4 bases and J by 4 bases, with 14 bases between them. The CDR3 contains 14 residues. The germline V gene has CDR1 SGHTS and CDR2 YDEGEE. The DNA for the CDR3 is TGTGCCAGCAGCAGCTCTGCAGGGTTCTATGGCTACACCTTC. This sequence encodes CASSSSAGFYGYTF. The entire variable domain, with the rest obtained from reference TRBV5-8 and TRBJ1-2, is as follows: EAGVTQSPTHLIKTRGQQATLRCSPISGHTSVYWYQQALGLGLQFLLWYDEGEERNRGNFPPRFSGRQFPNYSSELNVNALELEDSALYLCASSSSAGFYGYTFGSGTRLTVV.

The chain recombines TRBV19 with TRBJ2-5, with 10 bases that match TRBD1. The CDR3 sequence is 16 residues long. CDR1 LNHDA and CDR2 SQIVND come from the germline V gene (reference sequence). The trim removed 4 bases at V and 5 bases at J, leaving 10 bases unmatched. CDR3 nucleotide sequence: TGTGCCAGTAGTAGCTCCGGGACAGGGGCTATGGAGACCCAGTACTTC. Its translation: CASSSSGTGAMETQYF.